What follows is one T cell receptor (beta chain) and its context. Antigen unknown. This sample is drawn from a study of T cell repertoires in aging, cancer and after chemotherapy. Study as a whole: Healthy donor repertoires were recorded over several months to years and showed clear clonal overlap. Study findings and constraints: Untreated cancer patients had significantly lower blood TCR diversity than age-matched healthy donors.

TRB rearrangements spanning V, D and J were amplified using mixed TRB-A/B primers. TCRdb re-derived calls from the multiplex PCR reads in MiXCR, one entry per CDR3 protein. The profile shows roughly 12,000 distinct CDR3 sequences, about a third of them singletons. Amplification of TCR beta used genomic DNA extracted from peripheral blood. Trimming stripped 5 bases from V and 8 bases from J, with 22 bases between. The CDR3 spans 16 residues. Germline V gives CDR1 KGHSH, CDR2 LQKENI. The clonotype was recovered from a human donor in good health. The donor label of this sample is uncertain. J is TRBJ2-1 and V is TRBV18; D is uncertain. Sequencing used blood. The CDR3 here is CASSDTSRAQGDEQFF. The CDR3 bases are TGTGCCAGCTCAGACACGAGCCGGGCCCAAGGAGATGAGCAGTTCTTC.